The next 5 T cell receptor beta chains were all read from a single sample in a study of blood T cell repertoires in COVID-19. Clones were read by immunoSEQ multiplex PCR, and TCRdb kept only the in-frame ones, dropping some. The sample records tens of thousands of clones, 85% to 90% being singletons. The specimen was peripheral blood. These receptors were taken from an elderly man with acute or convalescent COVID-19.

The V and J genes are TRBV3-1 (or the pseudogene TRBV3-2) and TRBJ2-2, with 12 positions matching TRBD2. The V gene end was trimmed by 5 bases and the J gene end by 0 bases; junction bases not matched to a gene: 4. The CDR3 extends over 17 amino acids. Germline values: CDR1 LGHDT, CDR2 YNNKEL (reference sequence). CDR3 sequence (DNA): TGTGCCAGCAGCTTTAGGACTAGCGGGACGAACACCGGGGAGCTGTTTTTT. It specifies CASSFRTSGTNTGELFF.

There are a few counts of this clone. This chain connects TRBV5-1 to TRBJ2-2; D is possibly TRBD1 (5 bases). Germline V lookup: CDR1 SGHRS, CDR2 YFSETQ. Trimming stripped 1 base from V and 7 bases from J, with 14 bases between. The length of the CDR3 is 15 residues. CDR3 amino acids: CASSLYAGRDGELFF. The CDR3 coding sequence is TGCGCCAGCAGCTTGTACGCAGGGCGAGACGGGGAGCTGTTTTTT.

This clone showed up just a few times. The chain links TRBV19 to TRBJ1-3, with D possibly TRBD1 on 6 matching bases. This CDR3 is 14 amino acids long. The germline CDR1 and CDR2 sequences are LNHDA and SQIVND (reference sequence). V was pared by 6 bases and J by 3 bases, with 12 bases between. CDR3 protein: CASSAGGLGNTIYF. The CDR3 DNA reads as TGTGCCAGTAGCGCCGGGGGGCTTGGAAACACCATATATTTT.

The chain employs TRBV5-1 and TRBJ2-7, with 13 bases that match TRBD2. The germline gives CDR1 SGHRS, CDR2 YFSETQ. The CDR3 covers 17 residues. Trimming cost V 4 bases and J 0 bases; bases outside gene matches: 7. CDR3 sequence: CASSRGTSGTVSYEQYF. The CDR3 DNA reads as TGCGCCAGCAGCCGCGGGACTAGCGGGACCGTCTCCTACGAGCAGTACTTC.

The DNA for the CDR3 is TGTGCCAGAAGCTTCATACAGCGGGAACTCGGGAGTGACGAGCAGTACTTC. This sequence encodes CARSFIQRELGSDEQYF. The rearrangement joins TRBV5-3 to TRBJ2-7, with TRBD2 matching 7 bases. TRBV5-3 is treated as an ORF (open reading frame) with a function not yet certain. The CDR3 consists of 17 residues. V lost 2 bases and J lost 5; bases outside the gene matches: 16.